The TCR beta chain described here comes from a study of early T cells in non-severe SARS-CoV-2 infection. Notes on the study in general: CD4 and private specificities were missed by VDJdb matching, which favored anti-spike CD8 responses.

The germline V gene has CDR1 MNHEY and CDR2 SMNVEV (reference sequence). This CDR3 spans 13 amino acids. V shed 5 bases and J shed 3 bases, with 8 bases lying between them. As regards this clonotype: Its specificity is unknown.

Unique molecular identifiers were added to individual cDNA molecules. TCRdb redid the calling of the 5' RACE reads with MiXCR, one entry per CDR3 protein. The sample has around 67,000 distinct CDR3 sequences, 11% seen once; the top ten hold 3.8%. The TCR was taken from an adult who was a healthcare worker with PCR-confirmed SARS-CoV-2 infection or an uninfected control (not recorded which). This chain uses TRBV27 with TRBJ2-1; a weak D match, TRBD1 (5 bases). Sequencing was done on a sample of whole blood. The CDR3 region is CASSRRVYNEQFF. CDR3 in DNA: TGTGCCAGCAGTCGCAGGGTCTACAATGAGCAGTTCTTC.